A single sample is the source of the 5 T cell receptor beta chains below, sequenced in a study of T cells after yellow fever vaccination. TCRdb redid the calling of the 5' RACE reads with MiXCR, one entry per CDR3 protein. The table records about 370,000 distinct CDR3 sequences, around a tenth of them present only once. The source was PBMCs, collected on the day of the first yellow fever vaccination. The receptors come from a man aged 18 to 35 who received the YFV17D yellow fever vaccine.

The chain combines TRBV20-1 with TRBJ2-5; 10 nucleotides align to TRBD2. The trim removed 5 bases at V and 5 bases at J, leaving 5 bases unmatched. The CDR3 has 13 residues. Germline-derived CDR1 and CDR2 are DFQATT and SNEGSKA (reference sequence). The CDR3 DNA reads TGCAGTGCTGAGCGGGGGGGTGGGGAGACCCAGTACTTC. Protein product: CSAERGGGETQYF.

This clonotype showed up many times. J is TRBJ2-5 and V is TRBV20-1; 12 bases match TRBD1. Germline CDR1 is DFQATT and CDR2 is SNEGSKA (reference sequence). Losses at the gene ends were 6 bases for V and 5 bases for J; bases not matched to a gene: 7. The CDR3 extends over 14 amino acids. The CDR3 DNA sequence: TGCAGTGCACGCCGGGACAGGGGGCAGGAGACCCAGTACTTC. As protein: CSARRDRGQETQYF.

The rearrangement uses TRBV12-3 or TRBV12-4 and TRBJ2-1; D may be TRBD1 or TRBD2 (6 bases each). This CDR3 has 15 residues. V lost 6 bases to trimming and J lost 8 bases, with 20 bases between them. CDR3 protein: CASSRRGENLHEQFF. CDR3 bases: TGTGCCAGCAGCCGAAGGGGGGAGAATTTGCATGAGCAGTTCTTC.

The gene calls are TRBV10-3 and TRBJ1-1; the D is unclear. CDR1 ENHRY and CDR2 SYGVKD come from the germline V gene. The CDR3 consists of 13 residues. V was shortened by 7 bases and J by 0 bases, with 9 bases between the two germline ends. In DNA, the CDR3 is TGTGCCATCAACTCGAACATGAACACTGAAGCTTTCTTT. It encodes CAINSNMNTEAFF.

The table lists this clonotype with a few counts. This chain connects TRBV20-1 to TRBJ2-7; D may correspond to TRBD1 or TRBD2 (6 bases each). Germline values: CDR1 DFQATT, CDR2 SNEGSKA (reference sequence). The CDR3 loop spans 11 amino acids. The V end was cut by 7 bases, the J end by 6 bases, with 13 bases between. CDR3 loop: CSVRGGSEQYF. The CDR3 region has the DNA TGCAGTGTGAGAGGGGGGTCCGAGCAGTACTTC.